These 5 T cell receptor beta chains originate from one sample sequenced in a study of T cells expressing NK-cell markers. TCRdb reprocessed the 5' RACE reads and reports one entry per CDR3 protein, with no DNA. The sample totals roughly 160,000 distinct CDR3 sequences; its top ten clones hold roughly a fifth. Sample: blood T cells: a sorted CD56 or NKG2C T cell subset, CD4+ or CD8+ T cells, or bulk PBMC T cells (not recorded which). These receptors were taken from a man aged 18-69 years in good health.

The chain links TRBV4-1 to TRBJ1-1; TCRdb gives TRBD1 as the D gene, but with no DNA this cannot be confirmed. In germline, CDR1 is MGHRA, CDR2 YSYEKL. The CDR3 consists of 16 residues. The CDR3: CASSQATGGYGTEAFF.

The V and J genes are TRBV7-9 and TRBJ1-5. Germline CDR1 reads SEHNR; CDR2 reads FQNEAQ (reference sequence). The CDR3 spans 13 residues. The CDR3: CASSYSFGQTQHF.

The gene calls are TRBV5-6 and TRBJ2-1; TCRdb's D call of TRBD2 is untestable without DNA. This CDR3 spans 15 amino acids. Germline V lookup: CDR1 SGHDT, CDR2 YYEEEE. CDR3 region: CASSGGTSVYNEQFF. Full variable domain (rest looked up from reference TRBV5-6 and TRBJ2-1): DAGVTQSPTHLIKTRGQQVTLRCSPKSGHDTVSWYQQALGQGPQFIFQYYEEEERQRGNFPDRFSGHQFPNYSSELNVNALLLGDSALYLCASSGGTSVYNEQFFGPGTRLTVL.

The V gene is TRBV5-4, the J gene TRBJ1-6; the D call from TCRdb, TRBD1, cannot be confirmed without DNA. Germline V gene sequence: CDR1 SGHNT, CDR2 YYREEE (reference sequence). The CDR3 runs to 13 residues. The CDR3 loop reads CASSPGANSPLHF.

This chain connects TRBV9 to TRBJ2-3; TCRdb returns TRBD1, unconfirmable since there is no DNA. CDR3 length: 14 residues. CDR1 and CDR2 (germline): SGDLS, YYNGEE. The CDR3 protein is CASSAAWGLDTQYF.